The rows below give T cell receptor beta chains drawn from one sample of a study of PD-L1 blockade in urothelial cancer. TCRdb keeps only in-frame clones here, not all; method: immunoSEQ multiplex PCR. This table holds 90,000 to 100,000 clones, around 87% found once. Sequencing used PBMCs, obtained around atezolizumab (anti-PD-L1) treatment. These receptors were obtained from a man aged 55 to 70 with urothelial cancer. Both conserved end residues are part of each CDR3. The D gene is left open where the match is weak. Clone size is shown for a subset of rows, as once, few, many or a class of expanded clone.

NA TRBJ2-1 TRBV4-3 NA TGCGCCAGCAGCCAAACCGCAGGGGACCCCTACAATGAGCAGTTCTTC CASSQTAGDPYNEQFF
TRBD2 TRBJ2-1 TRBV2 NA TGTGCCAGCAGTGGGACTAGCGGGAGAAGGAATGAGCAGTTCTTC CASSGTSGRRNEQFF
NA TRBJ2-2 TRBV2 many TGTGCCAGCGGAGCCGTAGCAACGAACACCGGGGAGCTGTTTTTT CASGAVATNTGELFF
NA TRBJ2-7 TRBV5-1 NA TGCGCCAGCAGCTTCCAGGCCACCTCCGAGCAGTACTTC CASSFQATSEQYF
NA TRBJ2-5 TRBV5-4 NA TGTGCCAGCAGCCGGCCGGGGCAAGAGACCCAGTACTTC CASSRPGQETQYF
NA TRBJ2-1 TRBV9 NA TGTGCCAGCAGCGTAGTTTTGGCTAGCGACTACAATGAGCAGTTCTTC CASSVVLASDYNEQFF
NA TRBJ2-5 TRBV2 many TGTGCCAGCAGGATAGGAAGGGGACAAGAGACCCAGTACTTC CASRIGRGQETQYF
TRBD2 TRBJ2-7 TRBV30 NA TGTGCCTGGAGCCTCGGGGGGGGGACCGGCGAGCAGTACTTC CAWSLGGGTGEQYF
NA TRBJ2-1 TRBV29-1 NA TGCAGCGGATACGCCAGCTCCTACAATGAGCAGTTCTTC CSGYASSYNEQFF
NA TRBJ2-7 TRBV29-1 NA TGCAGCGTTGAGTCCAGCTCCTACGAGCAGTACTTC CSVESSSYEQYF
TRBD1 TRBJ2-6 TRBV5-1 NA TGCGCCAGCAGCCCGACAGGGTCCGGGGCCAACGTCCTGACTTTC CASSPTGSGANVLTF
TRBD1 TRBJ1-4 TRBV9 NA TGTGCCAGCAGCGTAGGACAGGGGGCATTAGAAAAACTGTTTTTT CASSVGQGALEKLFF
NA TRBJ2-7 TRBV6-5 NA TGTGCCAGCAGTTACGTGGCTAGCCTCCACGAGCAGTACTTC CASSYVASLHEQYF
TRBD1 TRBJ1-4 TRBV4-2 NA TGTGCCAGCAGCCAGGGTCCCGGGACAGTTAATGAAAAACTGTTTTTT CASSQGPGTVNEKLFF
TRBD1 TRBJ1-2 TRBV5-4 NA TGTGCCAGCAGCCGGACAGGGGAATATGGCTACACCTTC CASSRTGEYGYTF
NA TRBJ1-4 TRBV19 NA TGTGCCAGTAGTTCTGGGGGCGGTAATGAAAAACTGTTTTTT CASSSGGGNEKLFF